There are a few counts of the clone carrying this T cell receptor (beta chain). What it binds is unknown. This CDR3 spans 16 amino acids. Germline CDR1 MDHEN, CDR2 SYDVKM. Trimming removed 4 bases at V and 2 bases at J, with 16 bases between. The study, taken as a whole, reports: Tumor Tregs overlapped most with tumor, then blood, naive CD4+ cells.

TCRdb reprocessed the 5' RACE reads with MiXCR, giving one entry per CDR3 protein. Among tens of thousands of distinct CDR3 sequences listed, 22% were seen once. Treg sorting used a CD4+CD25+CD127-/low gate. The chain uses TRBV28 and TRBJ2-3; D is possibly TRBD2 (7 bases). The TCR sequence derives from a female donor with breast cancer. Sequenced input: Tregs sorted from a lymph node. CDR3 DNA: TGTGCCAGCAGTTCACCAGGGAGGGGGAACACAGATACGCAGTATTTT. It codes for CASSSPGRGNTDTQYF. Complete variable domain (other parts from reference TRBV28 and TRBJ2-3): DVKVTQSSRYLVKRTGEKVFLECVQDMDHENMFWYRQDPGLGLRLIYFSYDVKMKEKGDIPEGYSVSREKKERFSLILESASTNQTSMYLCASSSPGRGNTDTQYFGPGTRLTVL.